This passage covers 21 T cell receptor beta chains from one sample sequenced in a study of cytomegalovirus exposure and HLA in healthy donors. A multiplex PCR was run with 60 Vbeta primers and 13 Jbeta primers. The data were produced by immunoSEQ multiplex PCR, yet TCRdb's version contains in-frame clones alone and is incomplete. The sample lists 200,000 or so clones, more than 75% seen once, with around 0.21% in the top ten. Sequencing used PBMCs. Source of these receptors: a girl under three years old in good health and CMV-seronegative.

The chain recombines TRBV7-2 with TRBJ2-1; TRBD2 agrees at 7 bases. V was clipped by 6 bases and J by 5 bases; unmatched bases: 10. This CDR3 has 15 amino acids. Germline loops: CDR1 SGHTA, CDR2 FQGNSA. The DNA of the CDR3 is TGTGCCAGCAGGGAAAGAGCCGGGACTAACAATGAGCAGTTCTTC. Translation: CASRERAGTNNEQFF.

The chain recombines TRBV19 with TRBJ1-2; maybe TRBD1 (6 bases). The length of the CDR3 is 13 residues. Germline CDR1 and CDR2: LNHDA and SQIVND (reference sequence). Trimming left V 6 bases short and J 3 bases short, with 11 bases between. DNA of the CDR3: TGTGCCAGTAGCCAGGGGTTGTACTATGGCTACACCTTC. Amino acid sequence: CASSQGLYYGYTF.

This sequence joins TRBV4-2 and TRBJ2-7; TRBD2 matches at 8 bases. Looked up from germline, CDR1 is LGHNA and CDR2 is YNFKEQ. There are 17 residues in the CDR3. Unmatched junction bases numbered 12, after V lost 0 bases and J lost 5 bases. In DNA form, the CDR3 reads TGTGCCAGCAGCCAAGATTGGGCTAGCGGGTTATCCCACGAGCAGTACTTC. Residues: CASSQDWASGLSHEQYF.

The chain employs TRBV15 and TRBJ2-5; 10 bases are shared with TRBD2. CDR3 length: 17 amino acids. The V gene's germline CDR1 is LNHNV and CDR2 YYDKDF (reference sequence). Trimming removed 0 bases from V and 2 bases from J; junction bases left unmatched: 6. In DNA form, the CDR3 reads TGTGCCACCAGCAGAGATCTAGCGGGGGCCTTACAAGAGACCCAGTACTTC. Translating it yields CATSRDLAGALQETQYF.

V gene TRBV6-5 combines with J gene TRBJ2-7; 11 bases map to TRBD1. This CDR3 contains 14 residues. The V segment lost 6 bases and the J segment 2 bases; nucleotides outside the gene matches: 3. Germline values: CDR1 MNHEY, CDR2 SVGAGI. The CDR3 bases are TGTGCCAGCAGGAGGGACAGGGGGACCTACGAGCAGTACTTC. It yields the protein CASRRDRGTYEQYF.

The chain combines TRBV9 with TRBJ2-3; D possibly corresponds to TRBD2 (6 bases). CDR1 SGDLS and CDR2 YYNGEE come from the germline V gene. This CDR3 spans 17 amino acids. Trimming shortened V by 3 bases and J by 3 bases, and 20 bases separated the two germline ends. The CDR3: CASSAFSDAGRTDTQYF. The CDR3, as DNA: TGTGCCAGCAGCGCCTTTTCTGATGCGGGAAGGACAGATACGCAGTATTTT.

This clone was detected only once. The gene calls are TRBV4-1 and TRBJ2-7, with TRBD2 matching 11 bases. Germline-derived CDR1 and CDR2 are MGHRA and YSYEKL. CDR3 length equals 18 residues. V shed 4 bases, J shed 2 bases, and the junction held 13 bases outside the gene matches. CDR3 nucleotides: TGCGCCAGCAGCCTAGAAACGGAGCCGGGACTAGCGGCCTACGAGCAGTACTTC. Encoded protein: CASSLETEPGLAAYEQYF.

This clone was counted between two and nine times. This chain links TRBV19 with TRBJ1-4; D is possibly TRBD1 (5 bases). The CDR3 sequence is 18 residues long. Deletions cut 9 bases from V and 4 bases from J, with 27 bases between. CDR1 and CDR2 from the germline V gene are LNHDA and SQIVND (reference sequence). The CDR3 sequence: CASRERGTAFGGNEKLFF. Here the CDR3 DNA reads TGTGCCAGCCGGGAGAGAGGGACGGCCTTTGGGGGTAATGAAAAACTGTTTTTT.

V gene TRBV7-2 combines with J gene TRBJ2-7; possible D gene TRBD2, 6 bases. Between the trimmed V and J ends, which lost 7 bases and 3 bases, there was a span of 22 bases. The CDR3 contains 16 residues. The germline CDR1 and CDR2 sequences are SGHTA and FQGNSA. DNA of the CDR3: TGTGCCAGCATCCTTCAGTCGGCGGGAACAATCTACGAGCAGTACTTC. Protein sequence: CASILQSAGTIYEQYF.

The chain links TRBV5-1 to TRBJ1-5; the match to TRBD1 covers 10 bases. Looked up from germline, CDR1 is SGHRS and CDR2 is YFSETQ. The trim removed 3 bases at V and 7 bases at J, leaving 1 base unmatched. The CDR3 has 13 amino acids. In DNA, the CDR3 is TGCGCCAGCAGCTGGGACAGGGGACAGCCCCAGCATTTT. Translated, it gives CASSWDRGQPQHF.

The rearrangement links TRBV5-1 to TRBJ1-1, with D perhaps TRBD1 (6 bases). The CDR3 length is 14 residues. From germline, CDR1 is SGHRS and CDR2 YFSETQ. Trimming shortened V by 2 bases and J by 3 bases, and 11 bases separated the two germline ends. CDR3 DNA sequence: TGCGCCAGCAGCTTCACAGGGCAGGACACTGAAGCTTTCTTT. This sequence encodes CASSFTGQDTEAFF.

The count of this clone is one. This chain joins TRBV25-1 and TRBJ1-6; 9 nucleotides match TRBD1. The V gene end was trimmed by 3 bases and the J gene end by 7 bases; junction bases not matched to a gene: 7. Germline V gene data show CDR1 as MGHDK and CDR2 as SYGVNS. CDR3 size: 16 residues. The CDR3 spells CASSDGPGQGNSPLHF. The CDR3 coding sequence is TGTGCCAGCAGTGACGGTCCGGGACAGGGAAATTCACCCCTCCACTTT.

This clone showed up just once. V gene TRBV7-8 combines with J gene TRBJ1-2, with 9 bases aligning to TRBD1. The CDR3 is 15 residues long. CDR1 is SGHVS, CDR2 FQNEAQ, per germline. With V trimmed by 4 bases and J by 7 bases, 10 bases remained unmatched. CDR3 residues: CASSWEQGAIAGYTF. For the CDR3, the DNA is TGTGCCAGCAGCTGGGAACAGGGGGCGATAGCTGGCTACACCTTC.

Only one count was recorded for this clone. The chain uses TRBV7-3 and TRBJ2-1; perhaps TRBD2 as D (6 bases). Germline CDR1 SGHTA, CDR2 FQGTGA. The V end lost 3 bases, the J end lost 5 bases, and 14 bases lay between the germline ends. The CDR3 contains 15 residues. This chain's CDR3 is CASSFLGGRDNEQFF. For the CDR3, the DNA is TGTGCCAGCAGCTTCCTCGGGGGTCGGGACAATGAGCAGTTCTTC.

The V gene is TRBV6-1, the J gene TRBJ2-3; D uncertain. This CDR3 spans 14 amino acids. Between the trimmed V and J ends, which lost 3 bases and 2 bases, there was a span of 9 bases. Germline assignment: CDR1 MNHNS and CDR2 SASEGT. The CDR3 bases are TGTGCCAGCAGTGATGGCGGCAACACAGATACGCAGTATTTT. Protein sequence: CASSDGGNTDTQYF.

The J gene is TRBJ2-7, the V gene TRBV27; 7 bases are shared with TRBD1. The CDR3 contains 15 residues. From germline, CDR1 is MNHEY and CDR2 SMNVEV (reference sequence). V was clipped by 5 bases and J by 3 bases; unmatched bases: 10. The CDR3 DNA sequence: TGTGCCAGCAGTCCTAAAACAGGGGTTGGCTACGAGCAGTACTTC. Its protein product is CASSPKTGVGYEQYF.

The genes are TRBV6-1 and TRBJ2-1; 10 nucleotides match TRBD2. CDR3 length: 14 amino acids. Germline V gives CDR1 MNHNS, CDR2 SASEGT. J was trimmed by 3 bases and V by 9 bases; bases with no gene match: 5. The CDR3 DNA follows: TGTGCCAGTACCTCTAGCGGGGGCTACAATGAGCAGTTCTTC. Its translation is CASTSSGGYNEQFF.

The V gene is TRBV5-6, the J gene TRBJ2-1; 10 bases line up with TRBD2. The CDR3 has 18 amino acids. The J segment lost 6 bases and the V segment lost 2 bases, leaving 14 bases of the junction unmatched. Per germline, CDR1 SGHDT and CDR2 YYEEEE. CDR3 DNA sequence: TGTGCCAGCAGCTTTGCTGGGAGGAGGACTAGCGGAGTCAATGAGCAGTTCTTC. This translates into CASSFAGRRTSGVNEQFF.

V and J are TRBV7-9 and TRBJ1-2; perhaps TRBD1 as D (6 bases). CDR3 length: 17 residues. V was cut by 2 bases and J by 3 bases, with 19 bases left in between. Germline values: CDR1 SEHNR, CDR2 FQNEAQ (reference sequence). The DNA of the CDR3 is TGTGCCAGCAGCTTAAGTGGGATACAGGGATCTGACTATGGCTACACCTTC. It specifies CASSLSGIQGSDYGYTF.

The V gene is TRBV2, the J gene TRBJ2-6; D is unclear. Trimming removed 7 bases from V and 0 bases from J, with 10 bases in between. The CDR3 has 15 amino acids. CDR1 and CDR2 (germline): SNHLY, FYNNEI. CDR3 DNA sequence: TGTGCCAGCAACTTGGAGTACTCTGGGGCCAACGTCCTGACTTTC. It yields the protein CASNLEYSGANVLTF.

The V call is TRBV18, the J call TRBJ2-7; TRBD2 agrees at 12 bases. The CDR3 loop spans 16 amino acids. V was clipped by 0 bases and J by 7 bases; unmatched bases: 7. Germline-derived CDR1 and CDR2 are KGHSH and LQKENI. Here the CDR3 reads CASSPPALAGGQEQYF. The CDR3 bases are TGTGCCAGCTCACCACCGGCCCTAGCGGGGGGGCAAGAGCAGTACTTC.